These T cell receptor beta chains were read from a single sample in a study of response to subunit inactivated influenza vaccine. TCRdb re-called the RT-PCR reads through MiXCR, storing one row per CDR3 protein. The sample lists around 470,000 distinct CDR3 sequences; approximately 7.3% were seen once. The source material was PBMCs from blood, sampled less than 30 months after vaccination. Source of these receptors: a man aged 45-69 years who received an inactivated influenza vaccine. The CDR3 runs from the conserved cysteine through the conserved F or W. A D gene is named only where the DNA matches it firmly. Some rows have no size entry. The others give once, few or many, or a class for an expanded clone.

size	V	J	D	DNA	CDR3
many	TRBV11-2	TRBJ2-7	TRBD1	TGTGCCAGCAGCGTAGGGACAGCCTACGAGCAGTACTTC	CASSVGTAYEQYF
many	TRBV29-1	TRBJ2-5	-	TGCAGCGCCTGGGGAACGGCACCTCGTAGAGAGACCCAGTACTTC	CSAWGTAPRRETQYF
few	TRBV10-3	TRBJ1-2	-	TGTGCCATCACCGGGCAGGCTGAAAGCTATGGCTACACCTTC	CAITGQAESYGYTF
-	TRBV15	TRBJ2-4	-	TGTGCCACCAGCAGAGACAAAGCGGAGGCGGGCATTCAGTACTTC	CATSRDKAEAGIQYF
few	TRBV20-1	TRBJ2-2	TRBD1	TGCAGTGCCTGGACAGGGAGTACCACCGGGGAGCTGTTTTTT	CSAWTGSTTGELFF
many	TRBV6-5	TRBJ2-7	TRBD1	TGTGCACGGGACAGGGGGCCCGAGCAGTACTTC	CARDRGPEQYF
-	TRBV12-3/TRBV12-4	TRBJ2-7	-	TGTGCCAGCAGTCCGCAGGAGCAGTACTTC	CASSPQEQYF
few	TRBV12-3/TRBV12-4	TRBJ1-3	-	TGTGCCAGCGGTGCCGGGCTTGAGAGGGGAAACACCATATATTTT	CASGAGLERGNTIYF
-	TRBV20-1	TRBJ1-4	-	TGCAGTACTAGAGGACGGATTAATGAAAAACTGTTTTTT	CSTRGRINEKLFF
few	TRBV4-2	TRBJ2-7	TRBD1	TGTGCCAGCAGCCAAGCGGGACAGTTATTAGTCTACGAGCAGTACTTC	CASSQAGQLLVYEQYF
many	TRBV5-1	TRBJ1-2	-	TGCGCCAGCAGCTTCGGCCAGGGCTATGGCTACACCTTC	CASSFGQGYGYTF
many	TRBV6-6	TRBJ1-2	TRBD1	TGTGCCAGCCTCCCGGCAGGGGGAGATGGCTACACCTTC	CASLPAGGDGYTF
many	TRBV11-2	TRBJ2-2	TRBD2	TGTGCCAGCAGCTTAGTCGCGGGGGCGAACACCGGGGAGCTGTTTTTT	CASSLVAGANTGELFF
-	TRBV14	TRBJ2-3	TRBD2	TGTGCCAGCAGCCAAGGAACGGGAGGGCCTGATACGCAGTATTTT	CASSQGTGGPDTQYF
few	TRBV11-3	TRBJ2-1	-	TGTGCCAGCAGCCTCGTTCTCCTAAGTGAGCAGTTCTTC	CASSLVLLSEQFF
many	TRBV12-3/TRBV12-4	TRBJ1-4	TRBD1	TGTGCCAGCAGTTGGGGAATGACAGGGTTGGAACTGTTTTTT	CASSWGMTGLELFF
many	TRBV5-1	TRBJ2-5	-	TGCGCCAGCAGCTTTGATTGGTCGGGGCCTCAAGAGACCCAGTACTTC	CASSFDWSGPQETQYF
few	TRBV11-2	TRBJ2-5	-	TGTGCCAGCAGCTTAGGGTTTTTTCAGGGGACCCAAGAGACCCAGTACTTC	CASSLGFFQGTQETQYF
few	TRBV7-9	TRBJ2-3	TRBD2	TGTGCCAGCAGCCTTAGCGGGACTAGAGCCGGCACAGATACGCAGTATTTT	CASSLSGTRAGTDTQYF
many	TRBV6-2/TRBV6-3	TRBJ2-5	TRBD2	TGTGCCAGCAGTCAGACTAGCGGGAGCACCCAGACCCAGTACTTC	CASSQTSGSTQTQYF
many	TRBV10-3	TRBJ1-3	-	TGTGCCATCAGTTCCTATGGACGGGGGAGTACGTCTGGAAACACCATATATTTT	CAISSYGRGSTSGNTIYF
many	TRBV6-5	TRBJ2-7	TRBD1	TGTGCCAGCAGGGGACAGGTTTCGGAGCAGTACTTC	CASRGQVSEQYF
-	TRBV29-1	TRBJ1-1	-	TGCAGCGTTGCAGGTCGCCAGCAGGACACTGAAGCTTTCTTT	CSVAGRQQDTEAFF
-	TRBV7-2	TRBJ2-7	-	TGTGCCAGCAGCCCCCGAGGGGGAAGGTACGAGCAGTACTTC	CASSPRGGRYEQYF
-	TRBV7-2	TRBJ1-5	-	TGTGCCAGCAGCTTAGGGGGGGGGAGAGGCAATCAGCCCCAGCATTTT	CASSLGGGRGNQPQHF
-	TRBV7-9	TRBJ2-7	-	TGTGCCAGCAGCTTAGTCAGCGGGTTCACCTACGAGCAGTACTTC	CASSLVSGFTYEQYF
few	TRBV25-1	TRBJ1-2	TRBD1	TGTGCCAGCAGTCACGGACAGGGGTTGATACATGGCTACACCTTC	CASSHGQGLIHGYTF
few	TRBV27	TRBJ1-1	-	TGTGCCAGCAGATCCCGCGTGGGGGACACTGAAGCTTTCTTT	CASRSRVGDTEAFF
-	TRBV20-1	TRBJ1-1	-	TGCAGTGCTAGAGTCGGAGGGGAAGCTTTCTTT	CSARVGGEAFF
many	TRBV7-9	TRBJ2-7	-	TGTGCCAGCAGCCCCGTGGGGCAGCCCTACGAGCAGTACTTC	CASSPVGQPYEQYF
-	TRBV29-1	TRBJ2-1	-	TGCAGCGTCGGTCGGGACACCCTCGTGTACAATGAGCAGTTCTTC	CSVGRDTLVYNEQFF
-	TRBV6-2/TRBV6-3	TRBJ2-5	TRBD1	TGTGCCAGCGGACAGGGGGCAGAGACCCAGTACTTC	CASGQGAETQYF
many	TRBV29-1	TRBJ2-3	TRBD1	TGCAGCGTTGAGGGGACAGGGGGTGGCACAGATACGCAGTATTTT	CSVEGTGGGTDTQYF
many	TRBV28	TRBJ2-5	TRBD1	TGTGCCAGCAGACAGGGGGTTCGAGAGACCCAGTACTTC	CASRQGVRETQYF
-	TRBV7-2	TRBJ2-7	-	TGTGCCAGCAGCTTAAATCCGGCAGGGAATTACGAGCAGTACTTC	CASSLNPAGNYEQYF
-	TRBV4-3	TRBJ2-7	TRBD1	TGCGCCAGCAGCCAAACGACAGGGAGAACCTACGAGCAGTACTTC	CASSQTTGRTYEQYF
-	TRBV28	TRBJ2-1	TRBD1	TGTGCCACGATGAGGACAGGGGTAACGAATGAGCAGTTCTTC	CATMRTGVTNEQFF
many	TRBV7-2	TRBJ2-7	TRBD1	TGTGCCAGCACAACCGGCGGGACAGGGGGCGCCGTGCAGTACTTC	CASTTGGTGGAVQYF
many	TRBV18	TRBJ2-2	TRBD1	TGTGCCAGCTCACCGTTAGGACAGGGACCTAACACCGGGGAGCTGTTTTTT	CASSPLGQGPNTGELFF
-	TRBV7-2	TRBJ1-1	-	TGTGCCAGCAGCCGGGGGGGGGCGGCTGAAGCTTTCTTT	CASSRGGAAEAFF
many	TRBV7-8	TRBJ2-2	TRBD2	TGTGCCAGCAGCTTTTCTAGCGGGGGGCCACTGGGAGCCGGGGAGCTGTTTTTT	CASSFSSGGPLGAGELFF